The entry below describes one TCR beta chain. Its antigen is still unknown. This specimen belongs to a study of shared clonotypes between healthy human individuals. Study-wide findings and caveats: The researchers took only blood, and tissue repertoires probably look different.

Only in-frame clones appear in the TCRdb table, and some are missing; sequencing was by immunoSEQ multiplex PCR. The table includes more than 2,000,000 clones, approximately 95% detected once. The V gene lost 8 bases and the J gene lost 7 bases, with 14 bases spanning the gap. Germline V gives CDR1 LNHDA, CDR2 SQIVND (reference sequence). This CDR3 has 12 amino acids. V is TRBV19 and J is TRBJ1-1; D is undetermined. The receptor was isolated from a man between 18 and 35 years old in good health. Some clones in this sample may be carry-over from other donors' samples. The sample taken for sequencing was naive CD4+ T cells from PBMCs. Subset described: CD45RA+ positively selected. The DNA for the CDR3 is TGTGCCAGTTCCAGATTGGTGGGTGAAGCTTTCTTT. It is translated as CASSRLVGEAFF.